The rows below give T cell receptor beta chains drawn from one sample of a study of beta chain features in type 1 diabetes. Profiled with immunoSEQ multiplex PCR; TCRdb holds only in-frame clones, not every one. The repertoire holds about 53,000 clones, 63% seen once, with around 0.29% in the top ten. Sequenced: stem cell memory CD4+ T cells from blood. These receptors were obtained from a woman aged 25 to 39 with type 1 diabetes. CDR3s include the opening cysteine and the closing phenylalanine or tryptophan. The D gene is left open where the match is weak. Expanded clones are given a class, and other clones once, few, many or no size at all.

TRBV15,few,TRBJ1-1,.,CATSRTANTEAFF,TGTGCCACCAGCAGGACAGCGAACACTGAAGCTTTCTTT
TRBV29-1,.,TRBJ1-2,TRBD1,CSVDWTGLKNYGYTF,TGCAGCGTGGACTGGACAGGCCTTAAAAACTATGGCTACACCTTC
TRBV9,.,TRBJ1-1,.,CASSASQENTEAFF,TGTGCCAGCAGCGCCTCGCAGGAGAACACTGAAGCTTTCTTT
TRBV2,once,TRBJ2-7,.,CASFQGTNEQYF,TGTGCCAGCTTCCAGGGGACAAACGAGCAGTACTTC
TRBV7-3,.,TRBJ2-3,TRBD2,CASSFGLAGDTQYF,TGTGCCAGCAGCTTCGGACTAGCGGGAGATACGCAGTATTTT
TRBV10-3,.,TRBJ1-1,TRBD1,CAILEPGGNTEAFF,TGTGCCATCTTAGAACCAGGGGGCAACACTGAAGCTTTCTTT
TRBV7-3,.,TRBJ2-1,TRBD2,CASSLNAREAYNEQFF,TGTGCCAGCAGCTTAAACGCGCGGGAGGCCTACAATGAGCAGTTCTTC
TRBV23-1,.,TRBJ1-1,.,CASSQSGGAGPYTEAFF,TGCGCCAGCAGTCAATCGGGAGGGGCAGGCCCTTACACTGAAGCTTTCTTT
TRBV19,once,TRBJ1-5,.,CASSFRQAHSNQPQHF,TGTGCCAGTAGTTTTAGACAGGCTCATAGCAATCAGCCCCAGCATTTT
TRBV6-6,.,TRBJ2-7,TRBD1,CASSVDRATSYEQYF,TGTGCCAGCAGCGTGGACAGGGCGACATCCTACGAGCAGTACTTC
TRBV5-1,once,TRBJ1-5,.,CASSIAPGNQPQHF,TGCGCCAGCAGCATAGCTCCGGGCAATCAGCCCCAGCATTTT
TRBV18,few,TRBJ1-4,.,CASSFTGNEKLFF,TGTGCCAGCTCATTCACAGGAAATGAAAAACTGTTTTTT
TRBV28,.,TRBJ1-5,.,CASSLWGRIMGQPQHF,TGTGCCAGCAGTTTATGGGGCAGGATTATGGGTCAGCCCCAGCATTTT
TRBV28,.,TRBJ1-2,TRBD1,CASNPEGADGYTF,TGTGCCAGCAACCCGGAGGGGGCGGACGGCTACACCTTC
TRBV7-2,.,TRBJ2-1,.,CASLNGFSYNEQFF,TGTGCCAGCCTCAACGGGTTCTCCTACAATGAGCAGTTCTTC
TRBV6-5,.,TRBJ1-2,.,CASSGSRSLYGYTF,TGTGCCAGCAGTGGAAGTCGGAGTCTCTATGGCTACACCTTC
TRBV5-1,.,TRBJ2-4,TRBD1,CASSLQGEDKNIQYF,TGCGCCAGCAGCCTACAGGGGGAAGACAAAAACATTCAGTACTTC
TRBV5-6,few,TRBJ1-2,.,CASSTQTVPLSYTF,TGTGCCAGCAGCACCCAGACAGTCCCCCTCAGCTACACCTTC
TRBV19,few,TRBJ2-7,TRBD2,CASSGLAGGEQYF,TGTGCCAGTAGCGGACTAGCGGGAGGTGAGCAGTACTTC
TRBV9,.,TRBJ2-7,.,CASRQSSYEQYF,TGTGCCAGCAGACAGTCCTCCTACGAGCAGTACTTC
TRBV7-2,few,TRBJ2-1,TRBD2,CASSPGLAGAYEQFF,TGTGCCAGCAGCCCGGGACTAGCGGGAGCTTATGAGCAGTTCTTC
TRBV7-8,.,TRBJ2-7,TRBD2,CASSQILAGGKQYF,TGTGCCAGCAGCCAAATCCTTGCGGGAGGGAAGCAGTACTTC
TRBV19,.,TRBJ2-5,TRBD2,CASRSTSGDVKTQYF,TGTGCCAGTAGATCAACTAGCGGGGACGTCAAGACCCAGTACTTC
TRBV5-6,.,TRBJ1-2,.,CASSSLQAGYTF,TGTGCCAGCAGCTCACTGCAGGCAGGCTACACCTTC
TRBV6-6,.,TRBJ2-1,TRBD2,CASSYGREGRYEQFF,TGTGCCAGCAGTTATGGGCGGGAGGGCCGGTATGAGCAGTTCTTC
TRBV28,few,TRBJ2-1,TRBD1,CASSLSGRGRSGNEQFF,TGTGCCAGCAGTTTATCGGGCAGGGGGCGAAGTGGGAATGAGCAGTTCTTC
TRBV19,.,TRBJ2-1,TRBD2,CASSIATTSGSYNEQFF,TGTGCCAGTAGTATAGCTACTACTAGCGGGAGTTACAATGAGCAGTTCTTC
TRBV11-2,.,TRBJ2-3,TRBD2,CASSLDWNLAASTDTQYF,TGTGCCAGCAGCTTAGATTGGAACCTAGCGGCCAGCACAGATACGCAGTATTTT
TRBV29-1,.,TRBJ2-7,.,CSVRYRAYEQYF,TGCAGCGTTCGGTACAGGGCCTACGAGCAGTACTTC
TRBV11-2,.,TRBJ2-7,TRBD2,CASSSLAGVEEQYF,TGTGCCAGCAGCTCCCTAGCGGGAGTCGAGGAGCAGTACTTC
TRBV27,.,TRBJ2-1,TRBD2,CASSFLRQGVRLAGTYNEQFF,TGTGCCAGCAGTTTTCTCAGACAGGGCGTACGACTAGCGGGAACATACAATGAGCAGTTCTTC
TRBV5-6,.,TRBJ2-5,TRBD2,CASSSSGSGETQYF,TGTGCCAGCAGCTCTAGCGGGAGCGGGGAGACCCAGTACTTC
TRBV15,.,TRBJ2-7,.,CATSRERGDSYEQYF,TGTGCCACCAGCAGAGAGCGAGGAGATTCCTACGAGCAGTACTTC
TRBV7-9,few,TRBJ2-1,.,CASSSSDRFNEQFF,TGTGCCAGCAGCTCCTCTGACAGATTCAATGAGCAGTTCTTC
TRBV29-1,.,TRBJ2-7,TRBD1,CSASGTGGSYEQYF,TGCAGCGCCTCCGGGACAGGGGGCTCCTACGAGCAGTACTTC
TRBV6-1,.,TRBJ1-2,.,CASRISGQEGYTF,TGTGCCAGCAGGATCAGTGGTCAAGAAGGCTACACCTTC
TRBV5-4,few,TRBJ2-5,TRBD2,CASSFASGAQETQYF,TGTGCCAGCAGCTTTGCTAGCGGGGCTCAAGAGACCCAGTACTTC
TRBV28,few,TRBJ1-2,TRBD1,CASSGETGGSGYTF,TGTGCCAGCAGTGGGGAGACAGGGGGCTCTGGCTACACCTTC
TRBV7-3,.,TRBJ2-1,TRBD2,CASSFSSGGGNEQFF,TGTGCCAGCAGCTTCTCTAGCGGTGGAGGGAATGAGCAGTTCTTC
TRBV14,.,TRBJ2-7,.,CASSLHYEQYF,TGTGCCAGCAGCCTCCACTACGAGCAGTACTTC
TRBV7-3,few,TRBJ2-3,.,CASSLLAGATDTQYF,TGTGCCAGCAGCTTATTAGCAGGGGCCACAGATACGCAGTATTTT